A single TCR beta chain is shown here with its context. Its matching antigen is unknown. This record belongs to a study of T cell responses to AZD1222 COVID-19 vaccine. Study-wide results and limits: Nearly half of unique spike-specific TCRs reportedly avoided B.1.351 and B.1.1.7 mutated regions. Dominant at 160-218 and 743-854, vaccine-associated CD4 TCRs also spanned spike. Vaccination with two AZD1222 doses was followed by a rise in Spike-specific TCR breadth and depth. The donor cohort was predominantly white British with a female majority, and clonal diversity may have been underestimated.

The CDR3 spans 15 residues. CDR1 and CDR2 (germline): LNHDA, SQIVND (reference sequence). With 6 bases removed from V and 4 bases from J, the gap between germline ends came to 18 bases. TCRdb's table, derived via immunoSEQ multiplex PCR, lists solely in-frame clones and lacks some. The sample carries about 98,000 clones, about 91% recorded once. The V and J genes are TRBV19 and TRBJ2-5; possible D gene TRBD2, 6 bases. This clonotype was obtained from an adult in good health. The source was peripheral blood, collected on day 0 of MenACWY control vaccination. The CDR3 spells CASRGGRTTLETQYF. CDR3 DNA: TGTGCCAGTAGGGGGGGACGGACGACGCTAGAGACCCAGTACTTC.